The following is a TCR beta chain sequence with its context. The data stem from a study of control samples from healthy donors and cancer patients. Method: immunoSEQ multiplex PCR; TCRdb's copy keeps in-frame clones and lacks some. This table holds about 160,000 clones, 70% to 90% found once. The germline gives CDR1 KGHSH, CDR2 LQKENI. This CDR3 is 13 amino acids long. V shed 6 bases and J 4 bases; nucleotides not matched to a gene: 5. The sequenced material came from blood. The source is a man aged 30-40 years in good health. The V call is TRBV18, the J call TRBJ2-5; 7 bases line up with TRBD2. CDR3 residues: CASSLRERETQYF. DNA for the CDR3: TGTGCCAGCTCTTTGCGGGAGAGAGAGACCCAGTACTTC.